This T cell receptor beta chain was identified in a study of blood T cell repertoires in COVID-19. Turning to the study itself: There were acute and convalescent COVID-19 samples, and they came from the United States, Italy and Spain.

Generated by immunoSEQ multiplex PCR, the TCRdb table keeps only in-frame clones and is missing some. This table holds 250,000 to 300,000 clones, roughly 87% found once. Germline CDR1 reads LNHDA; CDR2 reads SQIVND (reference sequence). V lost 3 bases, J lost 2 bases, and 10 bases lay in between. The CDR3 has 14 residues. This receptor was identified in a woman aged 45 to 65 who had recovered from COVID-19. The gene calls are TRBV19 and TRBJ1-2; perhaps TRBD1 as D (6 bases). Sequencing was carried out using peripheral blood. CDR3 sequence (DNA): TGTGCCAGTAGTATGGACAGATCCAACTATGGCTACACCTTC. As protein: CASSMDRSNYGYTF.